This T cell receptor beta chain was sequenced for a study of T cell responses to AZD1222 COVID-19 vaccine (dated by TCRdb to the early 2020s). Turning to the overall study: TCR sequencing covered some 250 trial participants: 200 to 220 given two doses of AZD1222 and some 25 given two doses of MenACWY control vaccine. Trial participants were enrolled by age into subgroups of 18-55, 56-69 and 70-plus years, and approximately 150, 30 and 60 TCR-sequenced participants, respectively, were included in these subgroups. What the authors observed across the whole study: The whole spike protein was spanned by vaccine-associated CD4 TCRs, and dominant responses were seen in regions 160-218 and 743-854. Participants were mostly white British and included more females than males, and it was suggested by the authors that clonal diversity may have been underestimated. The 56-69-year group was small, and its depth increase did not reach significance, likely because of low power. Reportedly, close to half of the unique spike-specific TCRs recognized epitopes lying outside the regions that are mutated in the B.1.351 and B.1.1.7 variants. Spike-specific TCR breadth and depth rose significantly after two AZD1222 doses compared with day 0 and with MenACWY recipients. Because no samples from the day 14 peak response were available, repertoires could be characterized only after the peak T cell response. Only a handful of AZD1222 recipients were SARS-CoV-2 seropositive at baseline, limiting conclusions about previously exposed vaccinees.

As encoded in the germline V gene (reference sequence), CDR1 is LNHDA while CDR2 is SQIVND. Trimming accounts for 4 bases at V and 7 bases at J, while the number of junction bases matched to no gene is 4. The CDR3 sequence holds 13 residues, the cysteine and phenylalanine included. The only DNA kept is the CDR3, 39 bases in frame from the first base. The label giving this sample's time point can be read as: about 28 days (+/-7) after the second vaccine dose. The treatment or condition label on this specimen signifies: meningococcal conjugate vaccine given as trial control. Vaccinee samples were obtained from the UK trials COV001 and COV002, which included a single-blind randomized controlled phase 2/3 trial of AZD1222 (ChAdOx1 nCoV-19) in healthy adults. For TCRbeta chain sequencing, PBMC samples were collected from trial participants at day 0 and at day 28 after the second dose. The CDR3 regions of human TCRbeta chains were analyzed by immunosequencing. On the study's bioinformatics: Repertoire TCRs were checked for matches against a reference library of SARS-CoV-2-specific TCRs that had been generated using the MIRA antigen-specificity platform. Breadth meant the fraction of unique TCRs that were SARS-CoV-2-associated, whereas depth meant the fraction of total T cells that were SARS-CoV-2-associated. Each spike-specific TCR was assigned to its reactive spike region and to a CD4 or CD8 class using the MIRA data. Log10-transformed breadth and depth values were compared by one-way ANOVA with Sidak's multiple comparisons tests. The clones in this table, taken by TCRdb from immuneACCESS, are in-frame only. Not every clone is retained; where verified, under half of the shortfall comes from an unresolved V gene, and the cause of the rest is unknown. That table gives V, J and clone size, and the DNA gave D and trimming. The sample table holds 180,000 or so clones, of which over 80% were seen once. About 1% of the sample lies in the top ten.

About this clone itself: This clone's antigen is unknown. Base qualities are not at hand, and no much larger clone is one base apart.

The chain joins TRBV19 to TRBJ1-1, and 9 junction bases match TRBD1. The sequences come from peripheral blood, collected 28 days after the second dose of the MenACWY control vaccine. This TCR was sampled from an adult who received the MenACWY meningococcal vaccine as a control. The CDR3 region has the sequence CASSREGQGEAFF. The DNA reads as follows: TGTGCCAGTAGTAGAGAGGGACAGGGTGAAGCTTTCTTT. The full variable domain, completed from the reference TRBV19 and TRBJ1-1 proteins outside the CDR3, reads DGGITQSPKYLFRKEGQNVTLSCEQNLNHDAMYWYRQDPGQGLRLIYYSQIVNDFQKGDIAEGYSVSREKKESFPLTVTSAQKNPTAFYLCASSREGQGEAFFGQGTRLTVV.